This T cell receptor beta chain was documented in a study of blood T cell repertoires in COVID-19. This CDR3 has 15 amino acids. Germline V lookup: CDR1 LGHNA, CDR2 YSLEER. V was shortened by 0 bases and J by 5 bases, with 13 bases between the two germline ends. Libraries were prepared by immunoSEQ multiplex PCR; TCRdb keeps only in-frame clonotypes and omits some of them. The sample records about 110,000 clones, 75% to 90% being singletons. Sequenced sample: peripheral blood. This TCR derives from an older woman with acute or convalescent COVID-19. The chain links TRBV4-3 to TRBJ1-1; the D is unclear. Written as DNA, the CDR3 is TGCGCCAGCAGCCAAGATAGTAGGGCGGGGACTGAAGCTTTCTTT. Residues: CASSQDSRAGTEAFF.